This TCR gamma chain was identified in a study of γδ T cells in repeated Plasmodium falciparum infection. About the research overall: Some Malian samples span acute malaria episodes; others come from no-transmission periods.

In its sample, this clone was seen many times. The TCRdb protein, from a much larger clone, departs from this DNA's translation at residue 5, likely by read error; the protein shown derives from the DNA. CDR3 size: 11 residues. V gave up 5 bases and J gave up 8 bases; unmatched junction bases: 6. Germline CDR1 reads EGSTGY; CDR2 reads YDSYTSSV. Vgamma9/Vdelta2+ and Vdelta2-negative gammadelta T cells were flow-sorted from PBMC for bulk sequencing. Sequencing covered both gamma and delta TCR chains per sample. TCRdb re-called the multiplex PCR reads with CATT. Of 11,000 to 15,000 gamma-chain clones detected, more than 1.5% appear once; the ten largest clones hold around 28%.

The sequence derives from a pool of human donors (malaria-infected and uninfected, not separated). The chain uses TRGV4 and TRGJ1 or TRGJ2. Sequencing was carried out using gamma-delta T cells from blood. CDR3 DNA sequence: TGTGCCACCTGGGCTTCGGATAAGAAACTCTTT. It yields the protein CATWASDKKLF.